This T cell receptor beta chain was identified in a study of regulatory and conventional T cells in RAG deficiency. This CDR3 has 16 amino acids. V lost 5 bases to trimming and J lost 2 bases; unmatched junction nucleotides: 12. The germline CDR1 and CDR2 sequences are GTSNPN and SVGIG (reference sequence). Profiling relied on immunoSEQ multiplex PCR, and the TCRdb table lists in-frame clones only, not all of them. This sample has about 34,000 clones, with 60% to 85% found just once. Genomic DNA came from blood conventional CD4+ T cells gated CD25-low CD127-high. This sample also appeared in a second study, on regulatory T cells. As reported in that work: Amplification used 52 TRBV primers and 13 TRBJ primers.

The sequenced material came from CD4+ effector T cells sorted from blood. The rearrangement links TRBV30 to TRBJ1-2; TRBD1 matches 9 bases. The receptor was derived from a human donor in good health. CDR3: CAWSKPTGGPNYGYTF. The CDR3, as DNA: TGTGCCTGGTCAAAGCCGACAGGGGGACCCAACTATGGCTACACCTTC. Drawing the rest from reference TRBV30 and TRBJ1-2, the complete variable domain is SQTIHQWPATLVQPVGSPLSLECTVEGTSNPNLYWYRQAAGRGLQLLFYSVGIGQISSEVPQNLSASRPQDRQFILSSKKLLLSDSGFYLCAWSKPTGGPNYGYTFGSGTRLTVV.